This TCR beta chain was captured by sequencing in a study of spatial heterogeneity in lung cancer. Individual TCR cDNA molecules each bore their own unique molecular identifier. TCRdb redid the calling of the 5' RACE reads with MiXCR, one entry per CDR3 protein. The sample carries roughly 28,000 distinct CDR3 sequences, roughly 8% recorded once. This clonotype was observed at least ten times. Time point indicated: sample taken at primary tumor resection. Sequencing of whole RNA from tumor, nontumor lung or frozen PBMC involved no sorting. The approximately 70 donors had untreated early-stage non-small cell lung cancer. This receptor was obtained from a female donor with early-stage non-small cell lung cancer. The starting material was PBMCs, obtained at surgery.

In DNA form, the CDR3 reads TGTGCCAGCAGCTCCTTGGGGGGACTCCTCTCTGGAAACACCATATATTTT. It specifies CASSSLGGLLSGNTIYF. The rearrangement joins TRBV14 to TRBJ1-3, with D perhaps matching TRBD1 (5 bases). With 5 bases removed from V and 0 bases from J, the gap between germline ends came to 17 bases. The CDR3 covers 17 residues. Germline CDR1 SGHDN, CDR2 FVKESK.